The sample holds one count of the clone carrying this TCR beta chain. The data were obtained in a study of cytomegalovirus exposure and HLA in healthy donors. PCR amplification relied on 60 Vbeta primers (plus 13 Jbeta primers). Here immunoSEQ multiplex PCR was the method, and the copy in TCRdb shows in-frame clones only, minus some. This sample has about 110,000 clones; approximately 80% occur once, and the top ten carry around 5.9%. Trimming removed 3 bases from V and 2 bases from J; junction bases left unmatched: 1. Germline loops: CDR1 SNHLY, CDR2 FYNNEI. CDR3 length equals 15 residues. The TCR comes from a man aged 25-40 years in good health and CMV-seropositive. Input material: PBMCs. This chain links TRBV2 with TRBJ2-1; 10 nucleotides line up with TRBD2. The CDR3 loop is CASSDLAGAYNEQFF. The CDR3 DNA reads TGTGCCAGCAGTGATCTAGCGGGGGCCTACAATGAGCAGTTCTTC.